These 6 T cell receptor beta chains originate from one sample sequenced in a study of CXCR3-negative and CXCR3-positive naive CD8 T cells. General study points: For CXCR3-positive naive cells, TRB CDR3s were more hydrophobic than those of CXCR3-negative naive cells.

Their cognate antigens are unknown. Libraries of TRB cDNA were made by 5' RACE and carried UMIs. TCRdb reprocessed the 5' RACE reads and keeps a single row for each CDR3 protein, giving no DNA. The table lists around 60,000 distinct CDR3 sequences. The sequenced sample was naive CXCR3+ CD8+ T cells from blood. The subset: CD45RO-CCR7+CD27+CD95- naive CD8+ T cells expressing CXCR3 (TNR3+). The receptors derive from a human donor in good health. Some clones in this sample may be carry-over from other donors' samples.

CDR3 sequence: CASSPPNALAEAFF. V and J are TRBV7-3 and TRBJ1-1; TCRdb indicates TRBD1, and absent DNA this call remains unverified. The CDR3 is 14 residues long. Germline CDR1 reads SGHTA; CDR2 reads FQGTGA.

The chain joins TRBV5-5 to TRBJ2-7; lacking DNA, the TRBD2 call made by TCRdb goes unchecked. The CDR3 contains 11 residues. Per the germline V gene, CDR1 is SGHKS and CDR2 is YYEKEE (reference sequence). This CDR3 reads CASSFQYRTYF.

CDR3 residues: CSARDQTSPSYEQYF. The chain is built from TRBV20-1 and TRBJ2-7; TCRdb selects TRBD2, and the lack of DNA leaves this call unchecked. Germline CDR1 reads DFQATT; CDR2 reads SNEGSKA (reference sequence). The CDR3 covers 15 residues.

The chain joins TRBV6-5 to TRBJ2-5. Looked up from germline, CDR1 is MNHEY and CDR2 is SVGAGI. This CDR3 has 12 amino acids. The CDR3 sequence: CASKVGPETQYF.

The genes are TRBV5-1 and TRBJ1-2; TCRdb outputs TRBD1, but without DNA this stays unchecked. The CDR3 extends over 17 amino acids. Looked up from germline, CDR1 is SGHRS and CDR2 is YFSETQ. The CDR3 sequence: CASSLAGQGAILPGYTF.

V is TRBV29-1 and J is TRBJ2-3; TCRdb indicates TRBD1, and absent DNA this call remains unverified. This CDR3 spans 14 amino acids. Germline CDR1 is SQVTM and CDR2 is ANQGSEA. CDR3 loop: CSVEKGQLTDTQYF.